This TCR beta chain was captured in a study of cytomegalovirus exposure and HLA in healthy donors. About the research overall: Caucasian-associated ancestry cluster membership applied to about four fifths of 300 to 450 genotyped donors.

Study-level findings and limits: The later analysis indicated that the majority of CMV-associated TCR beta chains appeared HLA-restricted. Reports described diagnosis of cytomegalovirus status by the classifier as highly specific and sensitive. Earlier results showed most TCR beta V segments being productive about 87% or about 30% of the time.

Use of 60 Vbeta and 13 Jbeta primers characterized the PCR. The assay was immunoSEQ multiplex PCR, and TCRdb's table has in-frame clones only and misses some. The sample shows approximately 200,000 clones, roughly 84% of them seen only once. This CDR3 comprises 15 residues. With V trimmed by 5 bases and J by 1 base, 2 bases remained unmatched. Germline values: CDR1 MGHRA, CDR2 YSYEKL. With respect to this clone: What it binds is not known.

The chain joins TRBV4-1 to TRBJ2-5; 12 bases are a match to TRBD2. Sequenced material: PBMCs. This receptor was identified in a boy younger than 18 in good health and CMV-seronegative. The CDR3 sequence is CASSGLAGSQETQYF. In nucleotides, the CDR3 is TGCGCCAGCAGCGGACTAGCGGGATCCCAAGAGACCCAGTACTTC.